This TCR beta chain stems from a study of control samples from healthy donors and cancer patients. Using immunoSEQ multiplex PCR, the repertoire was profiled, and TCRdb retains in-frame clones only, with some absent. This sample has about 250,000 clones; about 80% occur once, and the top ten carry 13%. There are 14 residues in the CDR3. From germline, CDR1 is LNHDA and CDR2 SQIVND (reference sequence). V was clipped by 7 bases and J by 2 bases; unmatched bases: 4. The V gene is TRBV19, the J gene TRBJ1-2, with 10 bases aligning to TRBD1. The TCR comes from a woman aged 55-75 years with lung cancer. Sequencing input: PBMCs. The CDR3 reads CASMRDRGNYGYTF. CDR3 DNA: TGTGCCAGTATGAGGGACAGGGGAAACTATGGCTACACCTTC.